Here is one TCR beta chain with its context. Antigen specificity is unknown. V gave up 3 bases and J gave up 4 bases; unmatched junction bases: 2. This CDR3 spans 13 amino acids. Germline V gene sequence: CDR1 DFQATT, CDR2 SNEGSKA (reference sequence). The sample belongs to a study of T cell responses to AZD1222 COVID-19 vaccine. Findings of the study overall: The breadth and depth of Spike-specific TCRs increased once two AZD1222 doses had been given.

Here immunoSEQ multiplex PCR was the method, and the copy in TCRdb shows in-frame clones only, minus some. The data show over 100,000 clones, 85% to 90% seen once. Source: peripheral blood, taken on day 0 of AZD1222 vaccination. This TCR was recovered from an adult in good health. The chain carries TRBV20-1 and TRBJ1-4; 7 bases align to TRBD1. The CDR3 loop reads CSASRQGNEKLFF. In DNA, the CDR3 is TGCAGTGCTAGTCGACAGGGTAATGAAAAACTGTTTTTT.